A single sample gave rise to the 32 T cell receptor beta chains below, sequenced in a study of metastatic and nonmetastatic thyroid tumors. TCRdb re-called clones from the PCR reads using MiXCR. Of roughly 38,000 clones listed, approximately 19% are singletons. There were no patients who had received any treatment before thyroid surgery. The sample was blood. These TCRs come from a female donor with papillary thyroid cancer or a benign thyroid nodule (not recorded which). Some clones in this sample may be carry-over from other donors' samples.

This clone was seen many times. V and J are TRBV4-1 and TRBJ1-4; no reliable D call. The CDR3 is 14 residues long. Germline CDR1 is MGHRA and CDR2 is YSYEKL. V was clipped by 6 bases and J by 0 bases, with 8 bases between them. Written as DNA, the CDR3 is TGCGCCAGCAGGACTCTTGCAACTAATGAAAAACTGTTTTTT. The encoded protein is CASRTLATNEKLFF.

The table lists this clone with many counts. The chain uses TRBV9 and TRBJ2-3; D is perhaps TRBD2 (6 bases). The CDR3 length is 14 residues. Trimming stripped 4 bases from V and 4 bases from J, with 13 bases between. The germline V gene encodes CDR1 SGDLS and CDR2 YYNGEE. CDR3: CASSPLLASDTQYF. The CDR3 DNA reads as TGTGCCAGCAGCCCACTCCTAGCGTCAGATACGCAGTATTTT.

Ten or more counts support this clone. The chain employs TRBV15 and TRBJ2-5; 9 positions agree with TRBD2. With 1 base clipped from V and 5 bases from J, the junction kept 8 bases outside the gene matches. The CDR3 is 16 residues long. Per the germline V gene, CDR1 is LNHNV and CDR2 is YYDKDF (reference sequence). Written as DNA, the CDR3 is TGTGCCACCAGCAGAGTTCGCGGGAGGGCCTTGGAGACCCAGTACTTC. Protein: CATSRVRGRALETQYF. The variable domain in full, completed from reference TRBV15 and TRBJ2-5, reads DAMVIQNPRYQVTQFGKPVTLSCSQTLNHNVMYWYQQKSSQAPKLLFHYYDKDFNNEADTPDNFQSRRPNTSFCFLDIRSPGLGDTAMYLCATSRVRGRALETQYFGPGTRLLVL.

Many counts were recorded for this clone. At one end, the junction sequence differs from germline, possibly due to a read error. This chain uses TRBV20-1 with TRBJ2-2; 16 nucleotides line up with TRBD2. Per germline, CDR1 DFQATT and CDR2 SNEGSKA (reference sequence). CDR3 length: 19 residues. The CDR3 bases are TGCAGTGCTCGAGACATGGGGACTAGCGGGAGGGATCACACCGGGGAGCTGTTTTTT. It encodes CSARDMGTSGRDHTGELFF.

This rearrangement joins TRBV19 to TRBJ2-1; D call uncertain. Germline V gene sequence: CDR1 LNHDA, CDR2 SQIVND (reference sequence). Trimming pared 4 bases from V and 6 bases from J, leaving 16 bases between. The CDR3 has 15 amino acids. The CDR3, as DNA: TGTGCCAGTAGTAACCCACCCTGGGTTCTCAATGAGCAGTTCTTC. This encodes CASSNPPWVLNEQFF.

Ten or more counts support this clone. The chain joins TRBV5-6 to TRBJ1-2; D might be TRBD1 (5 bases). The CDR3 is 13 amino acids. Trimming shortened V by 2 bases and J by 5 bases, and 10 bases separated the two germline ends. The germline gives CDR1 SGHDT, CDR2 YYEEEE. The CDR3 loop reads CASSFGRVYGYTF. CDR3 DNA sequence: TGTGCCAGCAGCTTTGGCAGGGTATATGGCTACACCTTC.

In its sample, this clone was seen many times. The chain carries TRBV7-2 and TRBJ2-5; D perhaps matches TRBD2 (5 bases). The germline V gene has CDR1 SGHTA and CDR2 FQGNSA. This CDR3 is built from 16 residues. V was cut by 2 bases and J by 1 base, with 14 bases left in between. This chain's CDR3 is CASSLLRGSVQETQYF. CDR3 DNA sequence: TGTGCCAGCAGCTTACTTCGGGGATCAGTCCAAGAGACCCAGTACTTC. Looking up the rest from reference TRBV7-2 and TRBJ2-5 gives the full variable domain: GAGVSQSPSNKVTEKGKDVELRCDPISGHTALYWYRQSLGQGLEFLIYFQGNSAPDKSGLPSDRFSAERTGGSVSTLTIQRTQQEDSAVYLCASSLLRGSVQETQYFGPGTRLLVL.

This clone appeared a few times. The chain links TRBV27 to TRBJ2-7; 9 bases align to TRBD1. Germline CDR1 and CDR2: MNHEY and SMNVEV (reference sequence). The CDR3 is 14 amino acids. After removal of 2 bases from V and 4 bases from J, the junction contained 3 bases not matched to a gene. The CDR3 sequence: CASSLQQGAYEQYF. The DNA of the CDR3 is TGTGCCAGCAGTTTACAACAGGGGGCTTACGAGCAGTACTTC.

This clone appeared once. J is TRBJ2-7 and V is TRBV20-1; TRBD2 matches at 10 bases. The trim removed 5 bases at V and 1 base at J, leaving 5 bases unmatched. CDR1 is DFQATT and CDR2 is SNEGSKA in the germline V gene (reference sequence). The CDR3 has 14 amino acids. CDR3 coding DNA: TGCAGTGCTCCTAGCGGGAGAGCGTCCTACGAGCAGTACTTC. Residues: CSAPSGRASYEQYF.

This clone was seen a few times. The chain is built from TRBV25-1 and TRBJ1-3; weak D call: TRBD1 (6 bases). The CDR3 runs to 15 residues. Germline CDR1 reads MGHDK; CDR2 reads SYGVNS. V gave up 3 bases and J gave up 5 bases, with 14 bases separating them. DNA of the CDR3: TGTGCCAGCAGTGAGGCAGGGGTCCTTCGAAACACCATATATTTT. Amino acid sequence: CASSEAGVLRNTIYF.

Ten or more counts support this clone. The chain has TRBV14 and TRBJ2-5, with a tentative D call TRBD2 (5 bases). The V gene lost 6 bases and the J gene lost 1 base, with 9 bases spanning the gap. There are 13 residues in the CDR3. Germline CDR1 reads SGHDN; CDR2 reads FVKESK. The CDR3 loop is CASRWSGQETQYF. Here the CDR3 DNA reads TGTGCCAGCAGGTGGAGCGGCCAAGAGACCCAGTACTTC.

This clone was seen at least ten times. The CDR3 nucleotides read TGTGCCAGCAGCCAAGAAAGGAGACAGGGCTCCTACGAGCAGTACTTC. It specifies CASSQERRQGSYEQYF. V is TRBV3-1 and J is TRBJ2-7; TRBD1 matches at 7 bases. Trimming at V came to 0 bases and at J to 0 bases, leaving 5 bases not matched to a gene. Looked up from germline, CDR1 is LGHDT and CDR2 is YNNKEL (reference sequence). CDR3 length equals 16 residues.

The CDR3, as DNA: TGTGCCAGCAGTTACGAGGTCTGGTCCAGGGTTGTGTCACCCCTCCACTTT. Its protein product is CASSYEVWSRVVSPLHF. This chain connects TRBV6-6 to TRBJ1-6, with D perhaps TRBD1 (5 bases). CDR3 size: 17 residues. Per the germline V gene, CDR1 is MNHNY and CDR2 is SVGAGI (reference sequence). V was cut by 2 bases and J by 10 bases, with 21 bases left in between.

Ten or more counts support this clone. This rearrangement joins TRBV9 to TRBJ2-7, with 7 positions matching TRBD2. The V segment lost 3 bases and the J segment 3 bases; nucleotides outside the gene matches: 9. The CDR3 consists of 15 residues. Germline lookup yields CDR1 SGDLS and CDR2 YYNGEE. In nucleotides, the CDR3 is TGTGCCAGCAGCGGAGGCGGGGGTCCGGTCTACGAGCAGTACTTC. Amino acid sequence: CASSGGGGPVYEQYF.

The chain uses TRBV4-2 and TRBJ2-3; D gene ambiguous. CDR1 and CDR2 from the germline V gene are LGHNA and YNFKEQ. The CDR3 sequence is 15 residues long. Trimming stripped 0 bases from V and 7 bases from J, with 14 bases between. CDR3 nucleotide sequence: TGTGCCAGCAGCCAAGATCTGGACGGTGCAAATACGCAGTATTTT. Its translation is CASSQDLDGANTQYF.

This clone occurred a few times. The rearrangement links TRBV27 to TRBJ1-2; 7 nucleotides line up with TRBD1. After removal of 4 bases from V and 6 bases from J, the junction contained 8 bases not matched to a gene. CDR1 is MNHEY and CDR2 is SMNVEV in the germline V gene (reference sequence). This CDR3 contains 14 residues. The CDR3 spells CASSSNRGRNGYTF. As DNA, the CDR3 is TGTGCCAGCAGTTCTAACAGGGGTAGGAATGGCTACACCTTC.

This clone came up many times. The chain uses TRBV25-1 and TRBJ2-5; D is ambiguous. Germline CDR1 is MGHDK and CDR2 is SYGVNS. The CDR3 is made up of 12 amino acids. Trimming took 5 bases from V and 9 from J, leaving 13 bases between them. The CDR3 nucleotides read TGTGCCAGCAGTAAACTCGATGGGTCCCAGTACTTC. Its protein product is CASSKLDGSQYF.

The table lists this clone with many counts. The rearrangement uses TRBV3-1 and TRBJ2-3; D unclear. Germline assignment: CDR1 LGHDT and CDR2 YNNKEL (reference sequence). V was pared by 0 bases and J by 4 bases, with 5 bases between. The CDR3 sequence is 13 residues long. The CDR3 DNA follows: TGTGCCAGCAGCCAAGATGGGTCAGATACGCAGTATTTT. It codes for CASSQDGSDTQYF.

This clone has just a few counts. The CDR3 nucleotides are TGTGCCAGCAGTCTTATGGACATAAGTACCGGGGAGCTGTTTTTT. Protein sequence: CASSLMDISTGELFF. This chain links TRBV6-1 with TRBJ2-2, with D possibly TRBD1 on 5 matching bases. The CDR3 spans 15 residues. Germline V gene data show CDR1 as MNHNS and CDR2 as SASEGT. The V end was cut by 5 bases, the J end by 5 bases, with 15 bases between.

The sample holds many counts of this clone. The V and J genes are TRBV7-9 and TRBJ2-3; D unclear. The CDR3 has 12 amino acids. Germline V gives CDR1 SEHNR, CDR2 FQNEAQ (reference sequence). V was clipped by 2 bases and J by 5 bases, with 5 bases between them. The DNA of the CDR3 is TGTGCCAGCAGCTTACCTCTAGATACGCAGTATTTT. It is translated as CASSLPLDTQYF.

This clone counts as medium-sized (0.01 to 0.1%). The chain combines TRBV2 with TRBJ2-7; 7 bases line up with TRBD1. From germline, CDR1 is SNHLY and CDR2 FYNNEI. The CDR3 is 14 amino acids. V lost 3 bases to trimming and J lost 5 bases; unmatched junction nucleotides: 7. CDR3 protein: CASSEDRSGHEQYF. CDR3 in DNA: TGTGCCAGCAGTGAGGACAGGTCGGGCCACGAGCAGTACTTC.

This clone was seen ten or more times. The V call is TRBV4-1, the J call TRBJ2-7; 9 bases agree with TRBD2. V trimming: 0 bases; J trimming: 2 bases; junction bases outside the gene matches: 5. This CDR3 contains 16 residues. In germline, CDR1 is MGHRA, CDR2 YSYEKL. CDR3: CASSQDRASGTYEQYF. CDR3 in DNA: TGCGCCAGCAGCCAAGATCGGGCTAGCGGGACCTACGAGCAGTACTTC.

The rearrangement joins TRBV11-2 to TRBJ2-5, with a tentative D call TRBD1 (6 bases). V was pared by 6 bases and J by 4 bases, with 15 bases between. CDR1 is SGHAT, CDR2 FQNNGV, per germline. The CDR3 covers 14 residues. The CDR3 here is CASSFTGFRETQYF. CDR3 DNA: TGTGCCAGCAGTTTCACAGGGTTCAGAGAGACCCAGTACTTC.

There are many counts of this clone. The V and J genes are TRBV6-2 or TRBV6-3 and TRBJ1-2, with D unresolved. CDR1 and CDR2 (germline): MNHEY, SVGEGT. With 9 bases removed from V and 0 bases from J, the gap between germline ends came to 11 bases. This CDR3 is 13 amino acids long. For the CDR3, the DNA is TGTGCCAGTCACACGAGAACTAACTATGGCTACACCTTC. It specifies CASHTRTNYGYTF.

There are many counts of this clone. V is TRBV18 and J is TRBJ1-5; tentative D call: TRBD1 (5 bases). Trimming stripped 6 bases from V and 0 bases from J, with 12 bases between. Looked up from germline, CDR1 is KGHSH and CDR2 is LQKENI. The CDR3 is 15 amino acids. The CDR3 DNA reads as TGTGCCAGCTCCAGGGAGCCGATTAGCAATCAGCCCCAGCATTTT. This translates into CASSREPISNQPQHF.

This clone was seen ten or more times. V is TRBV7-3 and J is TRBJ1-1; TRBD1 agrees at 7 bases. The CDR3 is made up of 15 amino acids. V dropped 0 bases and J dropped 4; count of bases not matched to a gene: 5. The V gene's germline CDR1 is SGHTA and CDR2 FQGTGA. The CDR3 here is CASSLTAGGITEAFF. The CDR3 nucleotides read TGTGCCAGCAGCTTAACAGCAGGGGGAATCACTGAAGCTTTCTTT. Together with reference TRBV7-3 and TRBJ1-1, the CDR3 gives the full variable domain: GAGVSQTPSNKVTEKGKYVELRCDPISGHTALYWYRQSLGQGPEFLIYFQGTGAADDSGLPNDRFFAVRPEGSVSTLKIQRTERGDSAVYLCASSLTAGGITEAFFGQGTRLTVV.

V usage is TRBV7-9 and J usage is TRBJ1-6; D gene unclear. Deletions cut 1 base from V and 10 bases from J, with 11 bases between. The CDR3 covers 14 residues. Germline CDR1 and CDR2: SEHNR and FQNEAQ (reference sequence). The CDR3: CASSLEGFESPLHF. CDR3 sequence (DNA): TGTGCCAGCAGCTTAGAAGGGTTTGAGTCACCCCTCCACTTT.

This clone occurred many times. The sample holds other DNA sequences that translate to the same CDR3. CDR3 amino acids: CSAGLAGGSYNEQFF. The CDR3 DNA is TGCAGTGCTGGACTAGCGGGAGGCTCCTACAATGAGCAGTTCTTC. This chain joins TRBV20-1 and TRBJ2-1; 14 bases fit TRBD2. Germline assignment: CDR1 DFQATT and CDR2 SNEGSKA (reference sequence). The CDR3 is made up of 15 amino acids. The V segment lost 5 bases and the J segment 0 bases; nucleotides outside the gene matches: 0.

This clone was counted at least ten times. The V and J genes are TRBV7-2 and TRBJ2-1; 14 bases line up with TRBD2. V lost 5 bases, J lost 7 bases, and 4 bases stayed unmatched. The CDR3 covers 15 residues. Looked up from germline, CDR1 is SGHTA and CDR2 is FQGNSA. The CDR3, as DNA: TGTGCCAGCAGCCCGACTAGCGGGAGGGCGAATGAGCAGTTCTTC. This sequence encodes CASSPTSGRANEQFF.

There are many counts of this clone. The J gene is TRBJ2-5, the V gene TRBV28, with D unclear. Germline V gives CDR1 MDHEN, CDR2 SYDVKM. V lost 4 bases and J 5 bases, leaving 14 bases between the germline ends. The CDR3 runs to 14 residues. CDR3 in DNA: TGTGCCAGCAGTTCCGAGACGAATCCGGAGACCCAGTACTTC. Translated: CASSSETNPETQYF.

In its sample, this clone was seen many times. The V call is TRBV6-6, the J call TRBJ2-1; TRBD2 matches 9 bases. Germline-derived CDR1 and CDR2 are MNHNY and SVGAGI (reference sequence). CDR3 size: 17 residues. V was pared by 0 bases and J by 3 bases, with 6 bases of the junction left unmatched. Here the CDR3 reads CASSYSPPSGVYNEQFF. The CDR3 nucleotides read TGTGCCAGCAGTTACTCACCCCCTAGCGGGGTCTACAATGAGCAGTTCTTC.

This sequence joins TRBV12-3 or TRBV12-4 and TRBJ1-1; no clear D gene. This CDR3 has 12 residues. The V gene lost 6 bases and the J gene lost 12 bases, with 17 bases spanning the gap. CDR3 sequence (DNA): TGTGCCAGCAGCCCGTCCGGGCGGGAGTCTTTCTTT. Amino acid sequence: CASSPSGRESFF.